This entry lists 15 T cell receptor beta chains sequenced from one sample in a study of CD8+ T cells in alopecia areata. Sequencing templates came from extracted RNA that was reverse transcribed into cDNA. The protocol was immunoSEQ multiplex PCR, while the TCRdb copy is restricted to in-frame clones and leaves out a portion. Of approximately 180,000 clones listed, around 63% are singletons. Material: CD4+ T cells sorted from blood, obtained at week 0. These receptors were collected from a human donor with alopecia areata.

A single count supports this clone. This chain links TRBV2 with TRBJ1-5; D uncertain. The CDR3 consists of 13 residues. The V end lost 2 bases, the J end lost 7 bases, and 9 bases lay between the germline ends. Germline CDR1 and CDR2: SNHLY and FYNNEI. This CDR3 reads CASSEFESQPQHF. Written as DNA, the CDR3 is TGTGCCAGCAGTGAATTTGAGTCGCAGCCCCAGCATTTT.

The CDR3 protein is CSVTGRWNTEAFF. In DNA form, the CDR3 reads TGCAGCGTGACAGGGAGGTGGAACACTGAAGCTTTCTTT. The chain uses TRBV29-1 and TRBJ1-1; 7 bases map to TRBD1. The V gene end was trimmed by 6 bases and the J gene end by 1 base; junction bases not matched to a gene: 5. Germline CDR1 SQVTM, CDR2 ANQGSEA. The CDR3 covers 13 residues.

This clone occurred once. This chain connects TRBV4-3 to TRBJ2-5, with D tentatively TRBD2 (6 bases). The germline V gene has CDR1 LGHNA and CDR2 YSLEER. The CDR3 has 17 residues. Trimming stripped 0 bases from V and 3 bases from J, with 17 bases between. CDR3 DNA: TGCGCCAGCAGCCAAGACTGGAAGGGCGGGGCGGAAGAGACCCAGTACTTC. Translation gives CASSQDWKGGAEETQYF.

This chain joins TRBV14 and TRBJ2-2; 10 bases line up with TRBD2. The J segment lost 5 bases and the V segment lost 0 bases, leaving 9 bases of the junction unmatched. Looked up from germline, CDR1 is SGHDN and CDR2 is FVKESK. The CDR3 is 18 residues long. The CDR3 region has the DNA TGTGCCAGCAGCCAAGACTCGCTAGCGGGGGCTGAGACCGGGGAGCTGTTTTTT. Amino acids: CASSQDSLAGAETGELFF.

The CDR3, as DNA: TGTGCCAGCAGCTTACAACGGCAGTCCTATGGCTACACCTTC. It translates to CASSLQRQSYGYTF. This chain joins TRBV7-8 and TRBJ1-2; no reliable D call. Germline CDR1 SGHVS, CDR2 FQNEAQ. The CDR3 sequence is 14 residues long. The ends were cut back, 2 bases at V and 4 bases at J, with 11 bases in the middle.

This clone was observed a handful of times. This same CDR3 is encoded by further DNA sequences in the sample. The gene calls are TRBV29-1 and TRBJ2-5; 9 nucleotides agree with TRBD1. Trimming took 6 bases from V and 5 from J; bases not matched to a gene: 4. From germline, CDR1 is SQVTM and CDR2 ANQGSEA. The CDR3 is 12 residues long. CDR3 amino acids: CSVGQGPETQYF. In nucleotides, the CDR3 is TGCAGCGTCGGACAGGGGCCCGAGACCCAGTACTTC.

The J gene is TRBJ1-5, the V gene TRBV15, with D unresolved. V was clipped by 1 base and J by 7 bases, with 8 bases between them. The germline V gene has CDR1 LNHNV and CDR2 YYDKDF (reference sequence). This CDR3 spans 13 amino acids. The CDR3 is CATSRALGQPQHF. The CDR3 bases are TGTGCCACCAGCAGAGCTTTAGGACAGCCCCAGCATTTT.

This clone was observed a single time. Other DNA sequences within the sample encode an identical CDR3. The V call is TRBV7-2, the J call TRBJ1-1, with 7 bases matching TRBD1. Per the germline V gene, CDR1 is SGHTA and CDR2 is FQGNSA. V lost 6 bases and J lost 1; bases outside the gene matches: 2. The length of the CDR3 is 13 residues. In DNA form, the CDR3 reads TGTGCCAGCAGGGGACAGCCGAACACTGAAGCTTTCTTT. Translation gives CASRGQPNTEAFF.

The chain uses TRBV5-1 and TRBJ2-7; 8 nucleotides agree with TRBD1. With 1 base clipped from V and 4 bases from J, the junction kept 4 bases outside the gene matches. This CDR3 comprises 14 residues. Per the germline V gene, CDR1 is SGHRS and CDR2 is YFSETQ. CDR3 bases: TGCGCCAGCAGCTTGACCGGACAGGGATACGAGCAGTACTTC. It is translated as CASSLTGQGYEQYF.

The J gene is TRBJ2-1, the V gene TRBV2; no reliable D call. This CDR3 spans 11 amino acids. Germline V gene data show CDR1 as SNHLY and CDR2 as FYNNEI. With 7 bases removed from V and 9 bases from J, the gap between germline ends came to 10 bases. As DNA, the CDR3 is TGTGCCAGCACCGGCGGCGGTGAGCAGTTCTTC. Protein sequence: CASTGGGEQFF.

V gene TRBV20-1 combines with J gene TRBJ1-1; no clear D. The germline V gene has CDR1 DFQATT and CDR2 SNEGSKA (reference sequence). Trimming stripped 5 bases from V and 2 bases from J, with 6 bases between. The CDR3 runs to 11 residues. CDR3 DNA: TGCAGTGCTCTTGACAACACTGAAGCTTTCTTT. Encoded protein: CSALDNTEAFF.

CDR3 nucleotide sequence: TGTGCCAGCAGATTGAACGGCAAAAACATTCAGTACTTC. This sequence encodes CASRLNGKNIQYF. V and J are TRBV2 and TRBJ2-4; no firm D call. Germline V gene lookup returns CDR1 SNHLY and CDR2 FYNNEI. V was pared by 6 bases and J by 3 bases, with 9 bases between. The CDR3 contains 13 residues.

CDR3 nucleotide sequence: TGCGCCAGCAGCTCCCGGGACAGGCCCCACGAGCAGTACTTC. It encodes CASSSRDRPHEQYF. The chain couples TRBV4-3 to TRBJ2-7; 8 bases match TRBD1. Germline V lookup: CDR1 LGHNA, CDR2 YSLEER. There are 14 residues in the CDR3. V was pared by 5 bases and J by 5 bases, with 8 bases of the junction left unmatched.

This clone turned up a few times. The same CDR3 can be traced to other DNA sequences in this sample. The rearrangement links TRBV7-2 to TRBJ2-5; no clear D. The CDR3 is 13 residues long. Between the trimmed V and J ends, which lost 5 bases and 0 bases, there was a span of 7 bases. Looked up from germline, CDR1 is SGHTA and CDR2 is FQGNSA. The CDR3 loop is CASSRTYQETQYF. The CDR3, as DNA: TGTGCCAGCAGCAGGACCTACCAAGAGACCCAGTACTTC.

The chain is built from TRBV2 and TRBJ1-5; the D gene is possibly TRBD1 (6 bases). The germline gives CDR1 SNHLY, CDR2 FYNNEI. The CDR3 length is 15 residues. Deletions cut 4 bases from V and 3 bases from J, with 13 bases between. In nucleotides, the CDR3 is TGTGCCAGCAGTGGGATAGGGGGGCTCAATCAGCCCCAGCATTTT. Protein: CASSGIGGLNQPQHF.